This T cell receptor beta chain was retrieved from a study of blood T cell repertoires in COVID-19. On the study more broadly: Specimens from acute and convalescent COVID-19 originated in the United States, Italy and Spain. Sources were T cells, B-cell-depleted T cells, or PBMCs; the material itself was cDNA or gDNA.

Seattle cases were enrolled at active infection and followed longitudinally. Authors' processing steps: For nucleated cells, counts were estimated from reference gene primer amplification. Some clones are missing from TCRdb's copy, which holds only in-frame ones; the method was immunoSEQ multiplex PCR. V and J calls and clone size come straight from that table; D and trimming were deduced from the DNA. The sample carries over 250,000 clones, roughly 88% recorded once. J was trimmed by 7 bases and V by 4 bases; bases with no gene match: 4. The germline CDR1 and CDR2 sequences are KGHDR and SFDVKD. The CDR3 is 13 amino acids.

The TCR originated in a woman in her seventies with COVID-19, enrolled during active disease. The chain has TRBV24-1 and TRBJ1-2; 8 positions match TRBD1. Sequencing used peripheral blood. CDR3 protein: CATSEPTGVGYTF. CDR3 nucleotides: TGTGCCACCAGTGAACCGACAGGGGTTGGCTACACCTTC.